This TCR beta chain was sequenced in a study of cytomegalovirus exposure and HLA in healthy donors. The donors were members of the validation cohort, which comprised 100 to 150 subjects and was separate from the first cohort of 666 subjects. Whole-study results and caveats: According to a later analysis, TCR clusters from the first cohort tended to co-occur in the 120 or so validation repertoires. Overall, around 160 TCR beta chains were annotated as cytomegalovirus-associated.

Libraries were prepared by immunoSEQ multiplex PCR; TCRdb keeps only in-frame clonotypes and omits some of them. Of tens of thousands of clones in the sample, about 92% were seen once. A word on this clone: Antigen: not known.

The receptor was derived from a man between 18 and 35 years old in good health and CMV-seronegative. Sequencing was done on a sample of PBMCs.

CDR3: CASRPQQGPGYGYTF. For the CDR3, the DNA is TGCGCCAGCAGACCCCAACAGGGTCCAGGGTATGGCTACACCTTC. The chain recombines TRBV5-1 with TRBJ1-2, with a tentative D call TRBD1 (6 bases). The germline gives CDR1 SGHRS, CDR2 YFSETQ. V was trimmed by 5 bases and J by 5 bases, leaving 19 bases between them. CDR3 length: 15 amino acids.